One sample yielded the 14 T cell receptor beta chains listed below, sequenced in a study of shared clonotypes between healthy human individuals. Assay: immunoSEQ multiplex PCR; the TCRdb copy retains only in-frame clones and omits some. Among fewer than 1.8 million clones, 98% were seen once, and the ten largest hold 0.36%. Sequences were obtained from naive CD4+ T cells sorted from blood. Subset here: CD45RA+ positively selected. Receptors originate from a man aged 30 to 39 in good health.

The chain has TRBV23-1 and TRBJ2-2; D ambiguous. TRBV23-1 is sorted into the ORF group, with uncertain function. Trimming removed 2 bases from V and 8 bases from J, with 15 bases in between. This CDR3 has 15 amino acids. CDR3 coding DNA: TGCGCCAGCAGTCAACCTAACCTTAAAAGTGGGGAGCTGTTTTTT. Translation gives CASSQPNLKSGELFF.

This chain's CDR3 is CATTFIPPLAGESRETQYF. DNA for the CDR3: TGTGCCACCACTTTTATCCCCCCTTTGGCGGGAGAGTCGCGGGAGACCCAGTACTTC. This chain connects TRBV15 to TRBJ2-5; 7 bases match TRBD2. Germline V gives CDR1 LNHNV, CDR2 YYDKDF (reference sequence). This CDR3 is built from 19 residues. V trimming: 7 bases; J trimming: 5 bases; junction bases outside the gene matches: 25.

The V call is TRBV27, the J call TRBJ1-1, with unresolved D. With 1 base removed from V and 4 bases from J, the gap between germline ends came to 10 bases. The CDR3 is 14 residues long. Germline CDR1 and CDR2: MNHEY and SMNVEV (reference sequence). The CDR3 region has the DNA TGTGCCAGCAGTTTATATCGCCGGGCCACTGAAGCTTTCTTT. Translation: CASSLYRRATEAFF.

V usage is TRBV15 and J usage is TRBJ2-2; D is undetermined. The CDR3 is 14 amino acids. Trimming took 1 base from V and 1 from J, leaving 4 bases between them. Germline CDR1 and CDR2: LNHNV and YYDKDF (reference sequence). Written as DNA, the CDR3 is TGTGCCACCAGCAGAGGGAAGAACACCGGGGAGCTGTTTTTT. This encodes CATSRGKNTGELFF.

The genes are TRBV2 and TRBJ2-4; 7 bases are a match to TRBD2. This CDR3 is 16 amino acids long. J gave up 6 bases and V 6 bases, and 14 bases lay outside the gene matches. Per germline, CDR1 SNHLY and CDR2 FYNNEI. The CDR3, as DNA: TGTGCCAGCAGCCATCAGCGGGACCCGGGGATAAACATTCAGTACTTC. Amino acids: CASSHQRDPGINIQYF.

The chain uses TRBV10-3 and TRBJ2-2, with 7 nucleotides matching TRBD1. The CDR3 contains 17 residues. Germline trimming cut 5 bases from V and 0 bases from J; bases unmatched to any gene: 9. Germline loops: CDR1 ENHRY, CDR2 SYGVKD. For the CDR3, the DNA is TGTGCCATCAGTCGATGGACAGGCGACTCGAACACCGGGGAGCTGTTTTTT. It specifies CAISRWTGDSNTGELFF.

J is TRBJ1-1 and V is TRBV28; D is uncertain. V lost 3 bases, J lost 1 base, and 15 bases lay in between. Germline values: CDR1 MDHEN, CDR2 SYDVKM. This CDR3 contains 16 residues. The CDR3 DNA sequence: TGTGCCAGCAGTTTTTCCGGCACAGTAGGGAACACTGAAGCTTTCTTT. Translation gives CASSFSGTVGNTEAFF.

The CDR3 region has the DNA TGCGCCAGCAGCTTGGGACGGCCGGAAAAACTGTTTTTT. Encoded protein: CASSLGRPEKLFF. J is TRBJ1-4 and V is TRBV5-1; D not certain. Per the germline V gene, CDR1 is SGHRS and CDR2 is YFSETQ. V was shortened by 0 bases and J by 8 bases, with 8 bases between the two germline ends. The CDR3 runs 13 residues.

The chain recombines TRBV10-1 with TRBJ2-5; 9 positions match TRBD2. Germline assignment: CDR1 WNHNN and CDR2 SYGVQD (reference sequence). This CDR3 is built from 14 residues. J gave up 5 bases and V 3 bases, and 4 bases lay outside the gene matches. The CDR3 is CASSDGTSSETQYF. CDR3 sequence (DNA): TGCGCCAGCAGTGATGGGACTAGCTCGGAGACCCAGTACTTC.

V usage is TRBV19 and J usage is TRBJ1-5; D call uncertain. The V end was cut by 7 bases, the J end by 0 bases, with 7 bases between. In germline, CDR1 is LNHDA, CDR2 SQIVND (reference sequence). This CDR3 spans 13 amino acids. DNA for the CDR3: TGTGCCAGTACCACTTATAGCAATCAGCCCCAGCATTTT. Translation: CASTTYSNQPQHF.

The chain carries TRBV5-1 and TRBJ1-2, with 8 bases aligning to TRBD1. Germline-derived CDR1 and CDR2 are SGHRS and YFSETQ. Trimming took 4 bases from V and 4 from J; bases not matched to a gene: 12. The CDR3 contains 16 residues. The chain's CDR3 is CASSPSGAGGVYGYTF. The DNA of the CDR3 is TGCGCCAGCAGCCCGTCGGGGGCAGGGGGCGTCTATGGCTACACCTTC.

The DNA for the CDR3 is TGCAGCGTTCGACTAGCGGGAGGGACCACCGGGGAGCTGTTTTTT. It encodes CSVRLAGGTTGELFF. The gene calls are TRBV29-1 and TRBJ2-2; 14 nucleotides align to TRBD2. Germline assignment: CDR1 SQVTM and CDR2 ANQGSEA. The CDR3 contains 15 residues. Losses at the gene ends were 5 bases for V and 4 bases for J; bases not matched to a gene: 3.

As for this clone: A read error may account for a junction end that differs from germline. The chain has TRBV28 and TRBJ1-5; the D gene is possibly TRBD1 (5 bases). This CDR3 contains 13 residues. The germline gives CDR1 MDHEN, CDR2 SYDVKM. The CDR3 sequence is CASSRTILTGFDF. DNA of the CDR3: TGTGCCAGCAGTCGAACCATTCTTACAGGATTCGATTTT.

The chain uses TRBV2 and TRBJ1-2, with TRBD1 matching 9 bases. J gave up 8 bases and V 10 bases, and 5 bases lay outside the gene matches. Germline V lookup: CDR1 SNHLY, CDR2 FYNNEI. CDR3 size: 11 residues. CDR3 bases: TGTGCCACTACAGGGGGCCTGGGCTACACCTTC. Translated: CATTGGLGYTF.